This T cell receptor (beta chain) is from a study of blood T cell repertoires in COVID-19. Profiling relied on immunoSEQ multiplex PCR, and the TCRdb table lists in-frame clones only, not all of them. The table lists roughly 180,000 clones, 80% of them singletons. V was clipped by 4 bases and J by 5 bases; unmatched bases: 3. The CDR3 length is 13 residues. Germline V lookup: CDR1 LGHDT, CDR2 YNNKEL (reference sequence). The genes are TRBV3-1 (or the pseudogene TRBV3-2) and TRBJ2-5; 8 bases line up with TRBD2. The sample taken for sequencing was PBMCs or T cells enriched from blood (not recorded which). This sequence originates from a man aged 55 to 69 who had been exposed to COVID-19. DNA for the CDR3: TGTGCCAGCAGCCGGGGGACTAGGGAGACCCAGTACTTC. It translates to CASSRGTRETQYF.